Listed here are 25 T cell receptor beta chains from one sample, sequenced in a study of blood T cell repertoires in COVID-19 (TCRdb year 2020). Libraries were built with the immunoSEQ multiplex PCR assay. This is the immuneACCESS table as TCRdb keeps it, with only in-frame sequences that have V and J called. A part of the clones is gone; compared with another copy, unresolved V genes explain less than half, and the rest is unexplained. This sample is represented by hundreds of thousands of clones; approximately 88% of them were singletons. The ten most abundant clones make up around 9.3% of the sample. The sequenced sample consisted of PBMCs or T cells enriched from blood (not recorded which). Every receptor here comes from a woman aged 18-30 years who had recovered from COVID-19.

The chain combines TRBV4-3 with TRBJ2-5; 7 bases map to TRBD2. The germline V gene encodes CDR1 LGHNA and CDR2 YSLEER. J lost 3 bases, V lost 1 base, and 5 bases had no gene match. The CDR3 sequence is 15 residues long. The CDR3 region has the DNA TGCGCCAGCAGCCAAGTCCCGAGCGGGGAAGAGACCCAGTACTTC. Translated, it gives CASSQVPSGEETQYF.

This clone was seen a single time. CDR3 amino acids: CASNLLSTGGEKLFF. The CDR3 region has the DNA TGTGCCAGTAACCTTCTGTCGACAGGGGGTGAAAAACTGTTTTTT. The rearrangement joins TRBV19 to TRBJ1-4; 9 bases match TRBD1. Germline lookup yields CDR1 LNHDA and CDR2 SQIVND (reference sequence). The V and J ends lost 7 bases and 7 bases, in that order; junction bases with no gene match: 10. CDR3 length equals 15 residues. The full variable domain, completed using reference TRBV19 and TRBJ1-4, is DGGITQSPKYLFRKEGQNVTLSCEQNLNHDAMYWYRQDPGQGLRLIYYSQIVNDFQKGDIAEGYSVSREKKESFPLTVTSAQKNPTAFYLCASNLLSTGGEKLFFGSGTQLSVL.

This clone has just a few counts. This rearrangement joins TRBV7-9 to TRBJ2-3; TRBD2 agrees at 7 bases. Germline assignment: CDR1 SEHNR and CDR2 FQNEAQ (reference sequence). J was trimmed by 6 bases and V by 7 bases; bases with no gene match: 7. This CDR3 spans 13 amino acids. CDR3 region: CASTPGGSDTQYF. CDR3 coding DNA: TGTGCCAGCACCCCCGGGGGGTCGGATACGCAGTATTTT.

The chain uses TRBV7-3 and TRBJ2-1; D remains ambiguous. CDR3 size: 14 residues. Looked up from germline, CDR1 is SGHTA and CDR2 is FQGTGA. V was trimmed by 2 bases and J by 6 bases, leaving 11 bases between them. CDR3 region: CASSLGIATNEQFF. The CDR3 DNA reads as TGTGCCAGCAGCTTAGGTATAGCTACCAATGAGCAGTTCTTC.

Many counts were recorded for this clone. The rearrangement links TRBV19 to TRBJ2-1, with 12 bases lining up with TRBD2. The CDR3 loop spans 16 amino acids. The ends lost 5 bases at V and 8 bases at J; junction bases unmatched: 10. Germline CDR1 LNHDA, CDR2 SQIVND (reference sequence). DNA for the CDR3: TGTGCCAGTAGTGTCCCTAGCGGGAGGGCCAGGGATGAGCAGTTCTTC. Its protein product is CASSVPSGRARDEQFF.

The chain uses TRBV12-3 or TRBV12-4 and TRBJ1-1; 8 bases are shared with TRBD1. The CDR3 loop spans 12 amino acids. Trimming removed 8 bases from V and 7 bases from J; junction bases left unmatched: 6. The DNA for the CDR3 is TGTGCCAGCGGTGAGGGACAGGTTGAAGCTTTCTTT. This sequence encodes CASGEGQVEAFF.

The chain recombines TRBV5-1 with TRBJ1-3; TRBD1 might be the D (6 bases). Germline loops: CDR1 SGHRS, CDR2 YFSETQ. Trimming cost V 4 bases and J 0 bases, with 14 bases left between them. CDR3 length: 16 residues. CDR3 DNA sequence: TGCGCCAGCAGCGCTGACAGGCCTGTCTCTGGAAACACCATATATTTT. Protein sequence: CASSADRPVSGNTIYF. Full variable domain (missing parts from reference TRBV5-1 and TRBJ1-3): KAGVTQTPRYLIKTRGQQVTLSCSPISGHRSVSWYQQTPGQGLQFLFEYFSETQRNKGNFPGRFSGRQFSNSRSEMNVSTLELGDSALYLCASSADRPVSGNTIYFGEGSWLTVV.

This clone was picked up a small number of times. The chain joins TRBV25-1 to TRBJ2-3; 8 bases map to TRBD2. The CDR3 is 14 residues long. Trimming cost V 6 bases and J 4 bases; bases outside gene matches: 6. The germline V gene encodes CDR1 MGHDK and CDR2 SYGVNS. The CDR3 is CASRPGLAADTQYF. The CDR3 region has the DNA TGTGCCAGCAGACCTGGACTAGCAGCAGATACGCAGTATTTT.

V gene TRBV7-9 combines with J gene TRBJ2-1; D remains ambiguous. The CDR3 covers 14 residues. Trimming removed 1 base from V and 0 bases from J, with 4 bases in between. Germline-derived CDR1 and CDR2 are SEHNR and FQNEAQ (reference sequence). DNA of the CDR3: TGTGCCAGCAGCTTAGTCCGCTCCTACAATGAGCAGTTCTTC. Translation gives CASSLVRSYNEQFF. The full variable domain, its missing parts supplied by reference TRBV7-9 and TRBJ2-1, is DTGVSQNPRHKITKRGQNVTFRCDPISEHNRLYWYRQTLGQGPEFLTYFQNEAQLEKSRLLSDRFSAERPKGSFSTLEIQRTEQGDSAMYLCASSLVRSYNEQFFGPGTRLTVL.

The CDR3, as DNA: TGTGCCAGCACGCGTTGGACAGGGGGAACAAAGGGCTACGAGCAGTACTTC. Translated, it gives CASTRWTGGTKGYEQYF. The chain combines TRBV2 with TRBJ2-7; 10 positions agree with TRBD1. Germline assignment: CDR1 SNHLY and CDR2 FYNNEI. V shed 7 bases and J 3 bases; nucleotides not matched to a gene: 15. The CDR3 loop spans 17 amino acids.

This clone has a handful of counts. The chain joins TRBV10-3 to TRBJ1-4; 7 bases fit TRBD1. This CDR3 is 15 amino acids long. V was pared by 8 bases and J by 4 bases, with 10 bases of the junction left unmatched. Per germline, CDR1 ENHRY and CDR2 SYGVKD. This CDR3 is CAIGPGGGLNEKLFF. The CDR3 DNA is TGTGCCATCGGCCCTGGAGGGGGCCTTAATGAAAAACTGTTTTTT.

V gene TRBV7-2 combines with J gene TRBJ1-1, with D perhaps TRBD1 (5 bases). CDR3 size: 16 residues. Germline V gene data show CDR1 as SGHTA and CDR2 as FQGNSA. The ends were cut back, 3 bases at V and 0 bases at J, with 14 bases in the middle. This CDR3 reads CASSFSGNNLNTEAFF. The CDR3 coding sequence is TGTGCCAGCAGCTTTTCAGGGAACAACTTGAACACTGAAGCTTTCTTT. Full variable domain (rest looked up from reference TRBV7-2 and TRBJ1-1): GAGVSQSPSNKVTEKGKDVELRCDPISGHTALYWYRQSLGQGLEFLIYFQGNSAPDKSGLPSDRFSAERTGGSVSTLTIQRTQQEDSAVYLCASSFSGNNLNTEAFFGQGTRLTVV.

This chain links TRBV5-6 with TRBJ2-5; 12 nucleotides match TRBD2. V dropped 3 bases and J dropped 1; count of bases not matched to a gene: 7. The germline CDR1 and CDR2 sequences are SGHDT and YYEEEE. The CDR3 has 17 amino acids. CDR3 loop: CASSWLRTSGVQETQYF. The CDR3 DNA follows: TGTGCCAGCAGCTGGCTCAGGACTAGCGGGGTCCAAGAGACCCAGTACTTC.

This chain joins TRBV5-6 and TRBJ2-7; D possibly corresponds to TRBD2 (6 bases). The germline V and J ends were trimmed by 0 bases and 7 bases, with 17 bases remaining between them. CDR1 SGHDT and CDR2 YYEEEE come from the germline V gene. The CDR3 spans 15 residues. CDR3 protein: CASSLGTSPDTEQYF. The CDR3 nucleotides read TGTGCCAGCAGCTTGGGTACTAGCCCAGATACTGAGCAGTACTTC.

This clone has just one count. The chain employs TRBV7-2 and TRBJ2-1, with 7 positions matching TRBD2. This CDR3 spans 14 amino acids. Germline V gene lookup returns CDR1 SGHTA and CDR2 FQGNSA. J lost 2 bases, V lost 10 bases, and 8 bases had no gene match. The CDR3 here is CANEPSGTYNEQFF. In DNA form, the CDR3 reads TGTGCCAACGAGCCTAGCGGAACCTACAATGAGCAGTTCTTC.

This clone was seen only once. V and J are TRBV7-9 and TRBJ1-4, with D possibly matching TRBD1 (6 bases). This CDR3 has 16 amino acids. Germline CDR1 is SEHNR and CDR2 is FQNEAQ (reference sequence). Trimming left V 2 bases short and J 3 bases short, with 13 bases between. CDR3 in amino acids: CASSLFQGMANEKLFF. The CDR3 bases are TGTGCCAGCAGCTTATTCCAGGGGATGGCTAATGAAAAACTGTTTTTT. Drawing the rest from reference TRBV7-9 and TRBJ1-4, the complete variable domain is DTGVSQNPRHKITKRGQNVTFRCDPISEHNRLYWYRQTLGQGPEFLTYFQNEAQLEKSRLLSDRFSAERPKGSFSTLEIQRTEQGDSAMYLCASSLFQGMANEKLFFGSGTQLSVL.

This chain uses TRBV5-4 with TRBJ1-1; 8 bases are a match to TRBD1. The J segment lost 4 bases and the V segment lost 2 bases, leaving 4 bases of the junction unmatched. The CDR3 sequence is 14 residues long. Germline values: CDR1 SGHNT, CDR2 YYREEE (reference sequence). The CDR3 protein is CASSFGQGPTEAFF. The CDR3 DNA is TGTGCCAGCAGCTTCGGACAGGGTCCCACTGAAGCTTTCTTT.

This chain connects TRBV7-2 to TRBJ1-2, with D perhaps matching TRBD1 (5 bases). The CDR3 spans 15 residues. V gave up 4 bases and J gave up 3 bases, with 15 bases separating them. Germline V lookup: CDR1 SGHTA, CDR2 FQGNSA. CDR3: CASSSGGWADYGYTF. In nucleotides, the CDR3 is TGTGCCAGCAGCTCCGGGGGGTGGGCGGACTATGGCTACACCTTC.

The sample holds one count of this clone. The chain recombines TRBV2 with TRBJ1-1; 9 bases agree with TRBD1. With 7 bases clipped from V and 3 bases from J, the junction kept 6 bases outside the gene matches. The CDR3 sequence is 14 residues long. Looked up from germline, CDR1 is SNHLY and CDR2 is FYNNEI. In DNA, the CDR3 is TGTGCCAGCAACTTGGACAGGGGTGACACTGAAGCTTTCTTT. This sequence encodes CASNLDRGDTEAFF.

The chain employs TRBV11-2 and TRBJ2-7, with 7 bases that match TRBD2. Unmatched junction bases numbered 13, after V lost 5 bases and J lost 3 bases. Per the germline V gene, CDR1 is SGHAT and CDR2 is FQNNGV. The CDR3 is 16 amino acids. This chain's CDR3 is CASSDRVGAGDYEQYF. The CDR3 nucleotides are TGTGCCAGCAGCGACCGGGTGGGTGCGGGGGACTACGAGCAGTACTTC. Based on the CDR3 plus reference TRBV11-2 and TRBJ2-7, the full variable domain is EAGVAQSPRYKIIEKRQSVAFWCNPISGHATLYWYQQILGQGPKLLIQFQNNGVVDDSQLPKDRFSAERLKGVDSTLKIQPAKLEDSAVYLCASSDRVGAGDYEQYFGPGTRLTVT.

This chain uses TRBV27 with TRBJ2-7; possible D gene TRBD1, 5 bases. The CDR3 has 14 amino acids. Between the trimmed V and J ends, which lost 3 bases and 0 bases, there was a span of 9 bases. Germline V gene lookup returns CDR1 MNHEY and CDR2 SMNVEV (reference sequence). CDR3 amino acids: CASSFTDSSYEQYF. CDR3 sequence (DNA): TGTGCCAGCAGTTTTACCGACAGCTCCTACGAGCAGTACTTC.

The chain recombines TRBV19 with TRBJ2-7; D not resolved. Germline-derived CDR1 and CDR2 are LNHDA and SQIVND (reference sequence). This CDR3 is built from 13 residues. The ends were cut back, 5 bases at V and 1 base at J, with 9 bases in the middle. The CDR3 sequence: CASSPAESYEQYF. CDR3 sequence (DNA): TGTGCCAGTAGTCCGGCGGAGTCCTACGAGCAGTACTTC.

This clone was recorded a few times. The rearrangement uses TRBV28 and TRBJ1-2; D is undetermined. CDR1 MDHEN and CDR2 SYDVKM come from the germline V gene. V shed 1 base and J shed 8 bases, with 14 bases lying between them. The CDR3 spans 14 residues. The chain's CDR3 is CASSLSSRGIGYTF. Written as DNA, the CDR3 is TGTGCCAGCAGTTTATCGTCAAGAGGGATAGGCTACACCTTC.

This clone was counted a few times. The CDR3 sequence is CASSPGGNEKLFF. The CDR3 coding sequence is TGTGCCAGCAGCCCCGGAGGGAATGAAAAACTGTTTTTT. The rearrangement links TRBV3-1 (or the pseudogene TRBV3-2) to TRBJ1-4, with no clear D. CDR3 length equals 13 residues. V was clipped by 4 bases and J by 5 bases, with 8 bases between them. Germline-derived CDR1 and CDR2 are LGHDT and YNNKEL (reference sequence).

V gene TRBV6-6 combines with J gene TRBJ2-1; D is possibly TRBD2 (6 bases). This CDR3 comprises 15 residues. Per the germline V gene, CDR1 is MNHNY and CDR2 is SVGAGI (reference sequence). The V end was cut by 5 bases, the J end by 0 bases, with 11 bases between. The CDR3 here is CASSPWRGSYNEQFF. The CDR3 nucleotides read TGTGCCAGCAGTCCCTGGAGGGGCTCCTACAATGAGCAGTTCTTC.